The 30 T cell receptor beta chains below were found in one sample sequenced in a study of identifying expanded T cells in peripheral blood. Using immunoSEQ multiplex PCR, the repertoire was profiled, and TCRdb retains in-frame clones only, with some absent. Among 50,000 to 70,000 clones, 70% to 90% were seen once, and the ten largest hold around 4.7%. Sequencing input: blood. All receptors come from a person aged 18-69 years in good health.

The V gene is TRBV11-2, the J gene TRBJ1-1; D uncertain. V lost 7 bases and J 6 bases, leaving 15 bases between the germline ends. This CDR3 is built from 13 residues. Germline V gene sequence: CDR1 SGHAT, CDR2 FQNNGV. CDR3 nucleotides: TGTGCCAGCAAAAACACGGTTTTCCCTGAAGCTTTCTTT. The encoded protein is CASKNTVFPEAFF.

The CDR3 bases are TGCGCCAGCAGTGAGTCGAGGGGGGGTTCCTACGAGCAGTACTTC. Its translation is CASSESRGGSYEQYF. This chain uses TRBV10-1 with TRBJ2-7, with D perhaps matching TRBD2 (7 bases). This CDR3 comprises 15 residues. The V end lost 0 bases, the J end lost 1 base, and 10 bases lay between the germline ends. Looked up from germline, CDR1 is WNHNN and CDR2 is SYGVQD (reference sequence).

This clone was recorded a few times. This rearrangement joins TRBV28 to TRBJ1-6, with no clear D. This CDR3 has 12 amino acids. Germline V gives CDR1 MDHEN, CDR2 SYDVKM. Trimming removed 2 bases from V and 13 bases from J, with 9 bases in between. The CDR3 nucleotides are TGTGCCAGCAGTTTACTTCGTGGTCCCCTCCACTTT. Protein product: CASSLLRGPLHF.

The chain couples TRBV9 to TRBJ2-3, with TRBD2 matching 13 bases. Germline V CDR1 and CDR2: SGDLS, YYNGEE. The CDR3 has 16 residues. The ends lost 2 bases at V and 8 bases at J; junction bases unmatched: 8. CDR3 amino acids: CASSVTSGGAKGTQYF. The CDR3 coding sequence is TGTGCCAGCAGCGTTACTAGCGGGGGGGCCAAAGGTACGCAGTATTTT. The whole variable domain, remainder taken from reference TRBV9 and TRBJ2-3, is DSGVTQTPKHLITATGQRVTLRCSPRSGDLSVYWYQQSLDQGLQFLIQYYNGEERAKGNILERFSAQQFPDLHSELNLSSLELGDSALYFCASSVTSGGAKGTQYFGPGTRLTVL.

The CDR3 here is CASSTRDRSYNEQFF. The DNA for the CDR3 is TGCGCCAGCAGCACCCGGGACCGGTCCTACAATGAGCAGTTCTTC. The V and J genes are TRBV10-2 and TRBJ2-1; D may be TRBD1 or TRBD2 (5 bases each). The V gene's germline CDR1 is WSHSY and CDR2 SAAADI. V was pared by 6 bases and J by 1 base, with 13 bases between. The CDR3 loop spans 15 amino acids.

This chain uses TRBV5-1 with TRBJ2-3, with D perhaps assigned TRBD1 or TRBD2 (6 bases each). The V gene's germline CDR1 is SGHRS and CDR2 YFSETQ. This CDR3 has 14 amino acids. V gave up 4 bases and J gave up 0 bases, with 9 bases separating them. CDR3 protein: CASSRGQSTDTQYF. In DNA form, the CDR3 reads TGCGCCAGCAGCCGGGGGCAAAGCACAGATACGCAGTATTTT.

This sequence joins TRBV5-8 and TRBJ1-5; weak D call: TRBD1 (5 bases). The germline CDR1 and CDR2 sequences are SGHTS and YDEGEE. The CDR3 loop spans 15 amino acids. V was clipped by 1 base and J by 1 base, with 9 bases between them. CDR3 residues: CASSLWGVSNQPQHF. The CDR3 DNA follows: TGTGCCAGCAGCTTGTGGGGGGTGAGCAATCAGCCCCAGCATTTT.

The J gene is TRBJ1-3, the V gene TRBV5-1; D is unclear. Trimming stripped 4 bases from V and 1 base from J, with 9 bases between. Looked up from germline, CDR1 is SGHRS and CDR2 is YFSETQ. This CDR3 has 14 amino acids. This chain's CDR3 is CASSPAGSGNTIYF. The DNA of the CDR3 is TGCGCCAGCAGCCCGGCGGGTTCTGGAAACACCATATATTTT.

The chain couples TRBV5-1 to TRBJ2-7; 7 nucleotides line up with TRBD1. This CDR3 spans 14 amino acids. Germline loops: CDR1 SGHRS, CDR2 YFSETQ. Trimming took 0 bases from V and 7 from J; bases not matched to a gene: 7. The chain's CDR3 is CASSLDRGRREQYF. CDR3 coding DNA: TGCGCCAGCAGCTTGGACAGGGGAAGAAGGGAGCAGTACTTC.

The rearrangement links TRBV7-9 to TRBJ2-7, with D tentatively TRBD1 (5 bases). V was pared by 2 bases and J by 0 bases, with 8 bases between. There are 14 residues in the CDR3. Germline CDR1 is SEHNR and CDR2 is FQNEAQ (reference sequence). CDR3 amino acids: CASSLRGPSYEQYF. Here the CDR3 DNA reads TGTGCCAGCAGCTTAAGGGGCCCCTCCTACGAGCAGTACTTC. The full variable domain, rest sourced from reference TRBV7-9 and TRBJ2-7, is DTGVSQNPRHKITKRGQNVTFRCDPISEHNRLYWYRQTLGQGPEFLTYFQNEAQLEKSRLLSDRFSAERPKGSFSTLEIQRTEQGDSAMYLCASSLRGPSYEQYFGPGTRLTVT.

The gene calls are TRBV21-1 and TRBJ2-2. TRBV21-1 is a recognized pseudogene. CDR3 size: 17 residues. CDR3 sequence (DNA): TGTGCCAGCAGCAAATGCCTCGGGGCCGAGGGCACCGGGGAGCTGTTTTTT. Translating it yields CASSKCLGAEGTGELFF.

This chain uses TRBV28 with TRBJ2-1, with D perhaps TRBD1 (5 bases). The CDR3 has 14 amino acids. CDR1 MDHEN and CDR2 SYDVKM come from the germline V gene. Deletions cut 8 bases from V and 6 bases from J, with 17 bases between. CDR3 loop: CASSGGAEVNEQFF. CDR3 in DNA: TGTGCCAGCTCAGGTGGGGCTGAAGTCAATGAGCAGTTCTTC.

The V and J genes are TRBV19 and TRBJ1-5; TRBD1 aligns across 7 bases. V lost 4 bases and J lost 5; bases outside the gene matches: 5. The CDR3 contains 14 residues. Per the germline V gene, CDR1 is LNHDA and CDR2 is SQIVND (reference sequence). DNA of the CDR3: TGTGCCAGTAGTAGAGACAGGGCGTATCAGCCCCAGCATTTT. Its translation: CASSRDRAYQPQHF.

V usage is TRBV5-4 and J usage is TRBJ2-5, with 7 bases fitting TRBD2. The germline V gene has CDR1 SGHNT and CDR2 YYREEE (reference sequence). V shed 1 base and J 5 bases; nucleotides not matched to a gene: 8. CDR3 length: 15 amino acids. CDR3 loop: CASSLLRGRAETQYF. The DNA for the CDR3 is TGTGCCAGCAGCTTGCTTCGGGGGAGGGCTGAGACCCAGTACTTC. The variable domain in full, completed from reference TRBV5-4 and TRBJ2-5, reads ETGVTQSPTHLIKTRGQQVTLRCSSQSGHNTVSWYQQALGQGPQFIFQYYREEENGRGNFPPRFSGLQFPNYSSELNVNALELDDSALYLCASSLLRGRAETQYFGPGTRLLVL.

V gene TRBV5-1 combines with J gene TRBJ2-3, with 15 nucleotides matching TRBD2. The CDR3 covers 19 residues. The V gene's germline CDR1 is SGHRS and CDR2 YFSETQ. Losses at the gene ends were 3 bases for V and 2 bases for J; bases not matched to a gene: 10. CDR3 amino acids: CASSSGLAGGVHSTDTQYF. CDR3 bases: TGCGCCAGCAGCTCGGGACTAGCGGGAGGCGTCCACTCCACAGATACGCAGTATTTT.

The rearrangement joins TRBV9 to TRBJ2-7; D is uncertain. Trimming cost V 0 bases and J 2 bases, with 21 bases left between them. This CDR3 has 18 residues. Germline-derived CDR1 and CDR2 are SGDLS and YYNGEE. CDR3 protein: CASSVGPLKAGLAYEQYF. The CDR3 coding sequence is TGTGCCAGCAGCGTAGGACCTCTCAAGGCTGGCCTCGCCTACGAGCAGTACTTC. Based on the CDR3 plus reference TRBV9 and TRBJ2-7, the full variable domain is DSGVTQTPKHLITATGQRVTLRCSPRSGDLSVYWYQQSLDQGLQFLIQYYNGEERAKGNILERFSAQQFPDLHSELNLSSLELGDSALYFCASSVGPLKAGLAYEQYFGPGTRLTVT.

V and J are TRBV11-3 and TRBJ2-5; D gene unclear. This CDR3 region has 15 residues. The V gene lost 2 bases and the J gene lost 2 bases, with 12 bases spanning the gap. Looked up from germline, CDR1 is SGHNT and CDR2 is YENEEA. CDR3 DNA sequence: TGTGCCAGCAGCTTAAATTCCGGGCGTCAAGAGACCCAGTACTTC. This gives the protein CASSLNSGRQETQYF.

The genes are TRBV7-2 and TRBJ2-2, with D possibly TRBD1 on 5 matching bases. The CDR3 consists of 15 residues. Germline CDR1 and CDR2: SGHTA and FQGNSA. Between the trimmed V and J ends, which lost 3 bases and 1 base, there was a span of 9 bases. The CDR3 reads CASSLTVLNTGELFF. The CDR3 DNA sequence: TGTGCCAGCAGCTTGACAGTCCTGAACACCGGGGAGCTGTTTTTT.

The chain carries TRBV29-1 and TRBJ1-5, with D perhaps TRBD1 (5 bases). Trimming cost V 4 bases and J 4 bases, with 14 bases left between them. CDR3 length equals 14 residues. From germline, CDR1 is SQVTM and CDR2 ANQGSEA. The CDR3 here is CSVVGQGANQPQHF. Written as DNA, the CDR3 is TGCAGCGTTGTTGGGCAGGGCGCGAATCAGCCCCAGCATTTT.

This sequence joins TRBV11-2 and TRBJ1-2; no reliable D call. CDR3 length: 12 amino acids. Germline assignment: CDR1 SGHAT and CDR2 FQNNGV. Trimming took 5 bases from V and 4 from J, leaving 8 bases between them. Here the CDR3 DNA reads TGTGCCAGCAGCCCGCGGGGCTATGGCTACACCTTC. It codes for CASSPRGYGYTF.

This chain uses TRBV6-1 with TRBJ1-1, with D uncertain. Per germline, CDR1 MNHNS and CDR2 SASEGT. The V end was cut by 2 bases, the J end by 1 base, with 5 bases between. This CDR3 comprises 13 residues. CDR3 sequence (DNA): TGTGCCAGCAGTGAACGGGAGAACACTGAAGCTTTCTTT. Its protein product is CASSERENTEAFF.

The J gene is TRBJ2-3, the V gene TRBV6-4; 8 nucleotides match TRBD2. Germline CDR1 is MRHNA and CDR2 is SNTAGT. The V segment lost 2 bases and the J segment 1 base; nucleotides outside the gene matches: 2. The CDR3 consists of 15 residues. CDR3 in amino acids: CASSDGRGGTDTQYF. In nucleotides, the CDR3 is TGTGCCAGCAGTGACGGGCGGGGGGGCACAGATACGCAGTATTTT.

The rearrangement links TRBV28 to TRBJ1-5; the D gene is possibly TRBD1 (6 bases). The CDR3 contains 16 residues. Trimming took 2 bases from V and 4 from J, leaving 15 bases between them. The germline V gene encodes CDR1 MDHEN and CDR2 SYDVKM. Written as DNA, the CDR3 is TGTGCCAGCAGTTTAGGGGGCATACGGCCGAATCAGCCCCAGCATTTT. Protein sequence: CASSLGGIRPNQPQHF.

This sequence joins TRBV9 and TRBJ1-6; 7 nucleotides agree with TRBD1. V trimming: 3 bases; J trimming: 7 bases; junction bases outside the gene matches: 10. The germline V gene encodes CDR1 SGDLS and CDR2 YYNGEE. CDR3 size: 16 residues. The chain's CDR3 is CASSARQGMGNSPLHF. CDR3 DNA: TGTGCCAGCAGCGCACGACAGGGTATGGGGAATTCACCCCTCCACTTT.

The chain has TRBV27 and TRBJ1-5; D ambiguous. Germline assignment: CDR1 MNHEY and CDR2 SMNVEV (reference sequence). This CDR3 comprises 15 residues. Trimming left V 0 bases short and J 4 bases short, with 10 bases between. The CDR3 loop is CASSLSAGMNQPQHF. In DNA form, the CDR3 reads TGTGCCAGCAGTTTATCGGCCGGGATGAATCAGCCCCAGCATTTT.

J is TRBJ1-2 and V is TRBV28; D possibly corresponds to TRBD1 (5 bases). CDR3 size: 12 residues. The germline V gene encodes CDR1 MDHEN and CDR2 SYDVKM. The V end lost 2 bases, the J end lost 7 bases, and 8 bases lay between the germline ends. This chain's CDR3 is CASSLLGGGYTF. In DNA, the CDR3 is TGTGCCAGCAGTTTACTTGGGGGTGGCTACACCTTC.

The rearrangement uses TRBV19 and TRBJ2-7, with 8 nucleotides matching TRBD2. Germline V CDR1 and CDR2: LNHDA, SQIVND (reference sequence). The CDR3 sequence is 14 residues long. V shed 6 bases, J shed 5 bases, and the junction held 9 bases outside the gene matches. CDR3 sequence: CASRPRGGTNEQYF. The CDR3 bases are TGTGCCAGTAGGCCCCGGGGGGGCACGAACGAGCAGTACTTC.

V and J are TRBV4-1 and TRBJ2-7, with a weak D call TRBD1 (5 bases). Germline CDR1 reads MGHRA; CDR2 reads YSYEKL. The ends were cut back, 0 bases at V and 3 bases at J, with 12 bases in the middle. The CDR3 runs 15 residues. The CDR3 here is CASSQERAQGYEQYF. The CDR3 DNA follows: TGCGCCAGCAGCCAAGAACGGGCCCAGGGCTACGAGCAGTACTTC.

The CDR3 region has the DNA TGCAGTGCTAGAGAGGAGTTGACCCAGTACTTC. This sequence encodes CSAREELTQYF. The rearrangement joins TRBV20-1 to TRBJ2-5, with D unresolved. This CDR3 is built from 11 residues. The V end lost 0 bases, the J end lost 7 bases, and 6 bases lay between the germline ends. Germline-derived CDR1 and CDR2 are DFQATT and SNEGSKA (reference sequence).

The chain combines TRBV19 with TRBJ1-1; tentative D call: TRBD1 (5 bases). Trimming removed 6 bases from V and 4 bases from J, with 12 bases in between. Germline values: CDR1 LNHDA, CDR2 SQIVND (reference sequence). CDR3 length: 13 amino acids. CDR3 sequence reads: CASRSAGTTEAFF. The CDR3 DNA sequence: TGTGCCAGTAGGTCGGCAGGGACCACTGAAGCTTTCTTT.